Only one count was recorded for the clone carrying this T cell receptor beta chain. As yet, its antigen is unknown. The entry originates in a study of shared clonotypes between healthy human individuals. Only in-frame clones appear in the TCRdb table, and some are missing; sequencing was by immunoSEQ multiplex PCR. The table records roughly 220,000 clones, 50% to 80% of them present only once. V lost 4 bases to trimming and J lost 4 bases, with 12 bases between them. Germline V gives CDR1 SEHNR, CDR2 FQNEAQ (reference sequence). The CDR3 sequence is 14 residues long. Overall study findings and caveats: Clonotypes that were shared across a few donors made up 4% to 6% of naive CD4 clonotypes. Clonotypes shared by all four sorted-subset donors had higher generation probabilities than non-shared clonotypes.

The chain couples TRBV7-9 to TRBJ2-3; D possibly corresponds to TRBD2 (6 bases). The clonotype originates from a man in his thirties or forties in good health. Material: memory CD4+ T cells sorted from blood. Specified subset: CD45RA-negative fraction. In nucleotides, the CDR3 is TGTGCCAGCAGCTCCGGAGGGCAAGCAGATACGCAGTATTTT. Protein sequence: CASSSGGQADTQYF.